This T cell receptor beta chain was identified in a study of cytomegalovirus exposure and HLA in healthy donors. A multiplex PCR was run with 60 Vbeta primers and 13 Jbeta primers. Here immunoSEQ multiplex PCR was the method, and the copy in TCRdb shows in-frame clones only, minus some. The sample holds roughly 72,000 clones. Sequences were obtained from PBMCs. The sequence came from a man aged 18 to 30 in good health and CMV-seropositive.

CDR3 sequence (DNA): TGCGCCAGCAGCCCCCCACTAGCGGGAGGGCCGTCAACAGATACGCAGTATTTT. Translating gives CASSPPLAGGPSTDTQYF. This chain uses TRBV5-1 with TRBJ2-3; TRBD2 agrees at 13 bases. This CDR3 spans 18 amino acids. The germline CDR1 and CDR2 sequences are SGHRS and YFSETQ. Unmatched junction bases numbered 11, after V lost 4 bases and J lost 3 bases.